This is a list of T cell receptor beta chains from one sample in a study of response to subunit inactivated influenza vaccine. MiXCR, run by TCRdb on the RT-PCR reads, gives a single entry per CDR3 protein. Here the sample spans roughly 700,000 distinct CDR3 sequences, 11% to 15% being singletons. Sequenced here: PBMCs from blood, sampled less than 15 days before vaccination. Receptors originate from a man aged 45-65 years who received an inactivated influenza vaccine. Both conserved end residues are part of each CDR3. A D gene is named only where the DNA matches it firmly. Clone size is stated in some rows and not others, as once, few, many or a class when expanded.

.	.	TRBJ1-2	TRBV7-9	TGTGCCAGCAGATTGAGCCCCGGGGGGAGTTTCTATGGCTACACCTTC	CASRLSPGGSFYGYTF
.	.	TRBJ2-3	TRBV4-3	TGCGCCAGCAGCCCCTCGGCGGGGCAGAGCACAGATACGCAGTATTTT	CASSPSAGQSTDTQYF
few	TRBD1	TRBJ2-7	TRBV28	TGTGCCAGCAGCCCCGGGACAGTGAGCTCCTACGAGCAGTACTTC	CASSPGTVSSYEQYF
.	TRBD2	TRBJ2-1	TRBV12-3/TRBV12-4	TGTGCCAGCAGCCCAGCGGGATGGGACAATGAGCAGTTCTTC	CASSPAGWDNEQFF
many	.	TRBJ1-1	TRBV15	TGTGCCACCAGCAGAGATATAACGGTGAACACTGAAGCTTTCTTT	CATSRDITVNTEAFF
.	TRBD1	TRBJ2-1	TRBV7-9	TGTGCCAGCAGCTTAAAAACAGGGGGTAGAAATGAGCAGTTCTTC	CASSLKTGGRNEQFF
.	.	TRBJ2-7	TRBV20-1	TGCAGTGCTATGGTCCGAGGGAGCTCCTACGAGCAGTACTTC	CSAMVRGSSYEQYF
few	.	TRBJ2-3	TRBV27	TGTGCCAGCAGTTTTGGGCCAGGGGTCACAGATACGCAGTATTTT	CASSFGPGVTDTQYF
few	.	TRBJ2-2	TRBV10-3	TGTGCCATCAGCCCCCGAGGGGGATTGAACACCGGGGAGCTGTTTTTT	CAISPRGGLNTGELFF
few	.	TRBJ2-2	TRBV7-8	TGTGCCAGCAGCTTACTAGCCACGGCTGCCGGGGAGCTGTTTTTT	CASSLLATAAGELFF
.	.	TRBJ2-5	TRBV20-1	TGCAGTGCTAGAGATCCGAAGGGAGCGGAGACCCAGTACTTC	CSARDPKGAETQYF
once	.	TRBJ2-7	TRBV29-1	TGCAGCGCTGAAACGGGGTTCGAGCAGTACTTC	CSAETGFEQYF
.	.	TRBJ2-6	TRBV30	TGTGCCTGGAATACGGGCAGACTGACTGGGGCCAACGTCCTGACTTTC	CAWNTGRLTGANVLTF
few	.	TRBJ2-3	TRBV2	TGTGCCAGCAGTACCGGGACGGATACAGATACGCAGTATTTT	CASSTGTDTDTQYF
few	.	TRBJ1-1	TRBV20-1	TGCAGTGCTAGATTTTCCGGGCCGAACACTGAAGCTTTCTTT	CSARFSGPNTEAFF
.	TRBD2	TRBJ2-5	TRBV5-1	TGCGCCAGCAAAAGGACTAGCGGGGGAACTCAAGAGACCCAGTACTTC	CASKRTSGGTQETQYF
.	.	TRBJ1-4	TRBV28	TGTGGCAAGCGGGGCTCGCATGAAAAACTGTTTTTT	CGKRGSHEKLFF
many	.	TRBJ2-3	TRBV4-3	TGCGCCAGCAGCCAAGATGGTCCGGGTACGCAGTATTTT	CASSQDGPGTQYF
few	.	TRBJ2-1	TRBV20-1	TGCAGTGCTAGAGCTATGAGGACTGAGCAGTTCTTC	CSARAMRTEQFF
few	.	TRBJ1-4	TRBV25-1	TGTGCCAGCAGAGAACAGGGACCTAATGAAAAACTGTTTTTT	CASREQGPNEKLFF
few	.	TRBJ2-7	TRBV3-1	TGTGCCAGCAGCCAAACTCGGGTTACGTACGAGCAGTACTTC	CASSQTRVTYEQYF
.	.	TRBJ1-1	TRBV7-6	TGTGCCAGCAGCCGATACGGAGGGGACGTGAACACTGAAGCTTTCTTT	CASSRYGGDVNTEAFF
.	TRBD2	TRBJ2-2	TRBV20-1	TGCAGTGCTAGGCTAGCGGTAGCCGGGGAGCTGTTTTTT	CSARLAVAGELFF
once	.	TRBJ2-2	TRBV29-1	TGCAGCGCCACGACGGGGGTTCGGACCGGGGAGCTGTTTTTT	CSATTGVRTGELFF